The 20 T cell receptor beta chains in this list originate from one sample, sequenced in a study of OX40 agonist ivuxolimab in advanced cancers. Libraries were prepared by immunoSEQ multiplex PCR; TCRdb keeps only in-frame clonotypes and omits some of them. The sample lists roughly 80,000 clones, 70% to 90% occurring once. Specimen: CD4+ or CD8+ T cells sorted from blood, collected in a trial of the OX40 agonist ivuxolimab. These receptors were obtained from an adult with an advanced solid tumor such as melanoma, head and neck, liver or kidney cancer.

This sequence joins TRBV19 and TRBJ2-2; TRBD1 might be the D (5 bases). CDR1 and CDR2 from the germline V gene are LNHDA and SQIVND (reference sequence). CDR3 size: 14 residues. V lost 6 bases to trimming and J lost 3 bases, with 11 bases between them. The CDR3 protein is CASSTGLDTGELFF. CDR3 bases: TGTGCCAGTAGCACAGGTTTGGACACCGGGGAGCTGTTTTTT. The whole variable domain, filled in from reference TRBV19 and TRBJ2-2, reads DGGITQSPKYLFRKEGQNVTLSCEQNLNHDAMYWYRQDPGQGLRLIYYSQIVNDFQKGDIAEGYSVSREKKESFPLTVTSAQKNPTAFYLCASSTGLDTGELFFGEGSRLTVL.

The CDR3, as DNA: TGTGCCAGTAGTTTCGGTATCGGGGGGGGCGAGCAGTACTTC. Translating gives CASSFGIGGGEQYF. The V and J genes are TRBV6-1 and TRBJ2-5; TRBD2 matches 8 bases. The DNA end is a closer match to TRBJ2-7, so the J assignment may be wrong. Germline V gene data show CDR1 as MNHNS and CDR2 as SASEGT. CDR3 length equals 14 residues.

This clone has only one observation. The chain recombines TRBV25-1 with TRBJ2-7; 11 positions match TRBD1. This CDR3 is 15 amino acids long. V shed 7 bases, J shed 6 bases, and the junction held 11 bases outside the gene matches. Per germline, CDR1 MGHDK and CDR2 SYGVNS. In DNA, the CDR3 is TGTGCCAGCACCAGGGGAGGGACAGGGGGAGTCGAGCAGTACTTC. Translated, it gives CASTRGGTGGVEQYF.

The sample holds many counts of this clone. The J gene is TRBJ2-7, the V gene TRBV27, with no clear D. This CDR3 has 14 amino acids. Germline V gene data show CDR1 as MNHEY and CDR2 as SMNVEV (reference sequence). V was clipped by 3 bases and J by 1 base, with 10 bases between them. DNA for the CDR3: TGTGCCAGCAGTTTCCGGCCGGATTCCTACGAGCAGTACTTC. This translates into CASSFRPDSYEQYF.

This chain links TRBV7-2 with TRBJ1-1; D call uncertain. The CDR3 extends over 13 amino acids. The V gene's germline CDR1 is SGHTA and CDR2 FQGNSA. With 4 bases removed from V and 2 bases from J, the gap between germline ends came to 8 bases. The CDR3 protein is CASSSRTNTEAFF. The DNA for the CDR3 is TGTGCCAGCAGCTCTCGGACCAACACTGAAGCTTTCTTT. The full variable domain, its missing parts supplied by reference TRBV7-2 and TRBJ1-1, is GAGVSQSPSNKVTEKGKDVELRCDPISGHTALYWYRQSLGQGLEFLIYFQGNSAPDKSGLPSDRFSAERTGGSVSTLTIQRTQQEDSAVYLCASSSRTNTEAFFGQGTRLTVV.

The chain has TRBV10-3 and TRBJ2-7; TRBD1 is a possible D gene (5 bases). V was cut by 3 bases and J by 0 bases, with 15 bases left in between. This CDR3 comprises 16 residues. Germline CDR1 and CDR2: ENHRY and SYGVKD. The CDR3 coding sequence is TGTGCCATCAGTGATCTGACAGCGATTACCTCCTACGAGCAGTACTTC. It is translated as CAISDLTAITSYEQYF.

There are a few counts of this clone. The CDR3 is CASSITRASGYTF. CDR3 DNA: TGTGCCAGTAGTATAACCAGGGCGAGTGGCTACACCTTC. V and J are TRBV19 and TRBJ1-2; perhaps TRBD1 as D (5 bases). V dropped 2 bases and J dropped 7 bases, with 11 bases sitting between them. Germline V gene sequence: CDR1 LNHDA, CDR2 SQIVND (reference sequence). CDR3 length: 13 residues. Complete variable domain (other parts from reference TRBV19 and TRBJ1-2): DGGITQSPKYLFRKEGQNVTLSCEQNLNHDAMYWYRQDPGQGLRLIYYSQIVNDFQKGDIAEGYSVSREKKESFPLTVTSAQKNPTAFYLCASSITRASGYTFGSGTRLTVV.

This chain links TRBV6-6 with TRBJ2-5; 7 bases align to TRBD1. The assigned J gene may be wrong: the sequence end matches TRBJ2-7 better. The germline V gene encodes CDR1 MNHNY and CDR2 SVGAGI (reference sequence). The CDR3 runs 15 residues. The CDR3 reads CASSRRDRDPYEQYF. The CDR3 bases are TGTGCCAGCAGTAGAAGGGACAGAGACCCGTACGAGCAGTACTTC.

The rearrangement joins TRBV12-5 to TRBJ2-1, with 7 bases that match TRBD2. Germline V CDR1 and CDR2: LGHNT, FRNRAP. The CDR3 is 14 residues long. V shed 3 bases, J shed 4 bases, and the junction held 3 bases outside the gene matches. CDR3 region: CASGLAGLYNEQFF. Here the CDR3 DNA reads TGTGCTAGTGGTTTAGCGGGACTATACAATGAGCAGTTCTTC.

The chain links TRBV29-1 to TRBJ1-4; a possible D gene is TRBD1 (6 bases). The CDR3 spans 15 residues. V lost 6 bases and J lost 7, with 21 bases in between. The V gene's germline CDR1 is SQVTM and CDR2 ANQGSEA. The CDR3 reads CSVGDISGRPEKLFF. The CDR3 region has the DNA TGCAGCGTAGGGGACATTAGCGGAAGACCTGAAAAACTGTTTTTT. Complete variable domain (other parts from reference TRBV29-1 and TRBJ1-4): SAVISQKPSRDICQRGTSLTIQCQVDSQVTMMFWYRQQPGQSLTLIATANQGSEATYESGFVIDKFPISRPNLTFSTLTVSNMSPEDSSIYLCSVGDISGRPEKLFFGSGTQLSVL.

The CDR3 sequence: CASSPDGTYGYTF. DNA for the CDR3: TGCGCCAGCAGCCCCGACGGGACCTATGGCTACACCTTC. This rearrangement joins TRBV5-1 to TRBJ1-2, with D perhaps matching TRBD1 (5 bases). V was shortened by 4 bases and J by 4 bases, with 11 bases between the two germline ends. The CDR3 has 13 residues. CDR1 and CDR2 from the germline V gene are SGHRS and YFSETQ.

The V call is TRBV5-1, the J call TRBJ1-6; TRBD1 matches at 10 bases. The CDR3 has 15 amino acids. The germline CDR1 and CDR2 sequences are SGHRS and YFSETQ. Trimming took 4 bases from V and 9 from J; bases not matched to a gene: 7. The CDR3 DNA reads TGCGCCAGCAGCGAAGGACAGGGGGTCGGTTCACCCCTCCACTTT. It is translated as CASSEGQGVGSPLHF.

The genes are TRBV11-2 and TRBJ2-7; 7 bases line up with TRBD2. From germline, CDR1 is SGHAT and CDR2 FQNNGV. This CDR3 is built from 15 residues. Losses at the gene ends were 6 bases for V and 2 bases for J; bases not matched to a gene: 10. The CDR3 DNA reads as TGTGCCAGCAGTAAATCTTCGGGAGGTCCCTACGAGCAGTACTTC. Encoded protein: CASSKSSGGPYEQYF.

V usage is TRBV7-3 and J usage is TRBJ2-2; a possible D gene is TRBD1 (5 bases). CDR1 is SGHTA, CDR2 FQGTGA, per germline. The V gene lost 0 bases and the J gene lost 6 bases, with 17 bases spanning the gap. The CDR3 is 17 amino acids. As DNA, the CDR3 is TGTGCCAGCAGCTTAACTCAGGAGCAGGGAAGGTCCGGGGAGCTGTTTTTT. Translated, it gives CASSLTQEQGRSGELFF.

The chain joins TRBV6-5 to TRBJ2-7; D remains ambiguous. Germline V gene sequence: CDR1 MNHEY, CDR2 SVGAGI. V shed 6 bases and J shed 6 bases, with 9 bases lying between them. The CDR3 is 11 residues long. The CDR3 is CASSRLREQYF. The CDR3 region has the DNA TGTGCCAGCAGCCGTCTGCGCGAGCAGTACTTC.

V usage is TRBV27 and J usage is TRBJ2-1, with D hard to call. CDR3 length: 14 amino acids. Germline assignment: CDR1 MNHEY and CDR2 SMNVEV (reference sequence). V dropped 6 bases and J dropped 4 bases, with 13 bases sitting between them. The CDR3: CASRGTLRYNEQFF. CDR3 nucleotide sequence: TGTGCCAGCAGGGGAACCTTGCGGTACAATGAGCAGTTCTTC.

This clone was observed once. This sequence joins TRBV30 and TRBJ2-6; a weak D match, TRBD2 (6 bases). This CDR3 comprises 17 residues. V dropped 0 bases and J dropped 2 bases, with 14 bases sitting between them. The germline V gene has CDR1 GTSNPN and CDR2 SVGIG (reference sequence). CDR3 in DNA: TGTGCCTGGAGTGTACGGGCAGGGAGGACTGGGGCCAACGTCCTGACTTTC. Protein: CAWSVRAGRTGANVLTF.

This clone was recorded only once. The chain links TRBV5-1 to TRBJ2-3; TRBD1 matches 9 bases. The germline gives CDR1 SGHRS, CDR2 YFSETQ. J lost 4 bases, V lost 3 bases, and 9 bases had no gene match. The CDR3 totals 16 residues. The CDR3 protein is CASSSGTGTVSDTQYF. CDR3 DNA: TGCGCCAGCAGCTCTGGGACAGGGACGGTATCAGATACGCAGTATTTT.

J is TRBJ1-5 and V is TRBV7-9; D possibly corresponds to TRBD1 (6 bases). Germline loops: CDR1 SEHNR, CDR2 FQNEAQ (reference sequence). V lost 1 base, J lost 6 bases, and 16 bases lay in between. This CDR3 is 16 amino acids long. CDR3 sequence reads: CASSLGVGGPGQPQHF. The DNA of the CDR3 is TGTGCCAGCAGCTTAGGTGTCGGGGGCCCGGGTCAGCCCCAGCATTTT.

This sequence joins TRBV7-8 and TRBJ2-3; 9 nucleotides agree with TRBD1. The germline CDR1 and CDR2 sequences are SGHVS and FQNEAQ. This CDR3 contains 16 residues. The junction had 10 bases not matched to a gene; V was cut back by 5 bases and J by 4 bases. The CDR3 DNA follows: TGTGCCAGCAGCCCGGGACAGGGTGGCGAAGCAGATACGCAGTATTTT. Amino acid sequence: CASSPGQGGEADTQYF.